One sample yielded the 9 T cell receptor delta chains listed below, sequenced in a study of γδ T cells in repeated Plasmodium falciparum infection. Gammadelta T cells were flow-sorted from PBMC into Vgamma9/Vdelta2+ and Vdelta2-negative populations for bulk analysis. TCRdb ran CATT on the multiplex PCR reads. This sample has 70,000 to 95,000 delta-chain clones, with approximately 1.5% found just once. Sequencing was carried out using gamma-delta T cells from blood. These receptors came from a pool of human donors (malaria-infected and uninfected, not separated).

This clone was counted a few times. A read error is the likely source, as a far larger clone sits one nucleotide away. Other nucleotide sequences in the sample specify the same CDR3. The rearrangement joins TRDV1 to TRDJ1, with 7 bases identical to TRDD3. In the absence of a J gene in TCRdb, the DNA was matched to germline to assign it here. Trimming took 0 bases from V and 0 from J; bases not matched to a gene: 19. Germline values: CDR1 TSWWSYY, CDR2 QGS. CDR3 length: 21 residues. The CDR3 DNA reads TGTGCTCTTGGGGAACTGAAAGTCCTGTCCACCTGGGGGGAATACACCGATAAACTCATCTTT. Protein sequence: CALGELKVLSTWGEYTDKLIF.

This clone was seen a few times. A read error likely explains this, since a far larger clone differs by one base. Distinct nucleotide sequences in the sample also encode this CDR3. The rearrangement links TRDV1 to TRDJ1; TRDD3 matches at 11 bases. Germline CDR1 reads TSWWSYY; CDR2 reads QGS. The CDR3 has 20 residues. Germline trimming cut 3 bases from V and 1 base from J; bases unmatched to any gene: 16. CDR3 bases: TGTGCTCTTGGGGATACTTCCTTGTGGGGGATACGGACCAGCACCGATAAACTCATCTTT. Translation gives CALGDTSLWGIRTSTDKLIF.

Concerning this clone: A single base is all that separates this from a far larger clone, so a read error is likely. The same CDR3 arises from other DNA sequences in this sample as well. The chain carries TRDV2 and TRDJ1; D uncertain. Here the J gene came from matching the DNA to germline, since TCRdb omits it. Trimming stripped 0 bases from V and 5 bases from J, with 12 bases between. There are 14 residues in the CDR3. CDR1 and CDR2 (germline): GEAIGNYY, EKD. DNA for the CDR3: TGTGCCTGTGACACCGGAGGACCAGGAGATAAACTCATCTTT. The encoded protein is CACDTGGPGDKLIF.

This clone was counted ten times or more. The V gene is TRDV2, the J gene TRDJ1, with 8 bases that match TRDD3. This CDR3 comprises 18 residues. With V trimmed by 0 bases and J by 2 bases, 13 bases remained unmatched. Germline V CDR1 and CDR2: GEAIGNYY, EKD. This CDR3 is CACDTIQGGGGLTDKLIF. The CDR3 DNA follows: TGTGCCTGTGACACCATACAAGGTGGTGGGGGATTAACCGATAAACTCATCTTT.

Regarding this clone: Only one base separates this from a far larger clonotype, so it likely reflects a read error. Within the sample, other DNA sequences also encode this same CDR3. This chain connects TRDV1 to TRDJ1; D tentatively reads TRDD2 or TRDD3 (5 bases each). Germline matching of the DNA provided the J gene here, since TCRdb leaves it blank. Trimming removed 9 bases at V and 0 bases at J, with 26 bases between. There are 18 residues in the CDR3. Germline CDR1 reads TSWWSYY; CDR2 reads QGS. Written as DNA, the CDR3 is TGTGCTCTAGGGATCGGACCTACGCGCCTACCTTACACCGATAAACTCATCTTT. Amino acid sequence: CALGIGPTRLPYTDKLIF.

Points on this clone: The TCRdb protein comes from a much larger clone and disagrees with this DNA's translation at residue 8, likely due to a read error; the protein given here is derived from the DNA. The chain combines TRDV1 with TRDJ1; 9 bases map to TRDD3. From germline, CDR1 is TSWWSYY and CDR2 QGS. The V and J ends lost 3 bases and 0 bases, in that order; junction bases with no gene match: 17. The CDR3 spans 20 residues. CDR3 DNA: TGTGCTCTTGGGGAGGCTAGGAGCCTGGGGGATCCTTGGTACACCGATAAACTCATCTTT. It is translated as CALGEARSLGDPWYTDKLIF.

This clone was counted only a few times. This DNA's translation differs at residue 16 from TCRdb's protein, which comes from a much larger clone; a read error is likely, and the protein shown is translated from the DNA. No J gene call was made, and the V gene is TRDV1. The CDR3 contains 17 residues. Germline CDR1 is TSWWSYY and CDR2 is QGS. CDR3 bases: TGTGCTCTTGGACATCCTTTGCCGCCTAGTCCGACCGATAAACTCACCTTT. It specifies CALGHPLPPSPTDKLTF.

Concerning this clone itself: TCRdb shows a much larger clone's protein in place of this DNA's translation, and the two differ at residue 6, likely through a read error; the protein shown is translated from the DNA. The CDR3 nucleotides are TGCTCACAGGGGGGCGCCCTGTACACCGATAAACTCATCTTT. Encoded protein: CSQGGALYTDKLIF. V and J are TRDV3 and TRDJ1; possible D gene TRDD3, 5 bases. The CDR3 consists of 14 residues. In germline, CDR1 is TVYSNPD, CDR2 GDNSRS (reference sequence).

The table lists this clone with many counts. TCRdb records a much larger clone's protein for this DNA, with a difference at residue 14 that likely arises from a read error; the protein given is the translation of the DNA. The identical CDR3 is also encoded by other nucleotide sequences in the sample. This chain connects TRDV1 to TRDJ1, with D perhaps TRDD3 (7 bases). Germline V gene sequence: CDR1 TSWWSYY, CDR2 QGS. The CDR3 has 17 amino acids. The CDR3 DNA is TGCGCTCTTGGGGAAACGTCCTACTGGGGATCCACCGATAGACTCATCTTT. Translated, it gives CALGETSYWGSTDRLIF.